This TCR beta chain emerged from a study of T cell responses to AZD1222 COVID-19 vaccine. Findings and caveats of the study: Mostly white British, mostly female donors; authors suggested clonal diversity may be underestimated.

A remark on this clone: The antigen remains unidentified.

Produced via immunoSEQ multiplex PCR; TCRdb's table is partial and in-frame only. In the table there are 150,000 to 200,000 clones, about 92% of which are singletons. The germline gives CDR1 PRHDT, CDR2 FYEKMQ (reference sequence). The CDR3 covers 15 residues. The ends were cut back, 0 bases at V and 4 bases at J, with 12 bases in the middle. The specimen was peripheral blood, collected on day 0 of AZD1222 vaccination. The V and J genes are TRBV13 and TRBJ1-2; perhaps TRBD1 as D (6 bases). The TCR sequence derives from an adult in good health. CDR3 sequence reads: CASSLGGGLSYGYTF. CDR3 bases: TGTGCCAGCAGCTTAGGCGGGGGGCTTAGCTATGGCTACACCTTC. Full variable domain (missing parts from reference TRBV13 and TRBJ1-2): AAGVIQSPRHLIKEKRETATLKCYPIPRHDTVYWYQQGPGQDPQFLISFYEKMQSDKGSIPDRFSAQQFSDYHSELNMSSLELGDSALYFCASSLGGGLSYGYTFGSGTRLTVV.